The next 30 T cell receptor beta chains were all read from a single sample in a study of T cells in localized non-small cell lung cancer. Some clones are missing from TCRdb's copy, which holds only in-frame ones; the method was immunoSEQ multiplex PCR. The sample shows about 13,000 clones, 28% of them seen only once. The sequences come from lung tumor tissue, collected before any cancer treatment. These receptor sequences come from a female donor of 60 years or more with stage I lung adenocarcinoma.

The gene calls are TRBV18 and TRBJ2-1, with 8 nucleotides matching TRBD1. The CDR3 covers 15 residues. CDR1 and CDR2 from the germline V gene are KGHSH and LQKENI. V was clipped by 3 bases and J by 0 bases; unmatched bases: 1. In DNA, the CDR3 is TGTGCCAGCTCACCCACAGGGGGCTCCTACAATGAGCAGTTCTTC. Encoded protein: CASSPTGGSYNEQFF.

The rearrangement uses TRBV9 and TRBJ1-1; 8 nucleotides match TRBD1. CDR1 is SGDLS, CDR2 YYNGEE, per germline. V shed 5 bases, J shed 2 bases, and the junction held 5 bases outside the gene matches. The CDR3 has 14 residues. CDR3 protein: CASSADRGNTEAFF. The DNA for the CDR3 is TGTGCCAGCAGTGCCGACAGGGGTAACACTGAAGCTTTCTTT.

This clone was seen more than once but under ten times. This chain links TRBV6-8 with TRBJ2-7; 9 nucleotides align to TRBD1. There are 19 residues in the CDR3. Looked up from germline, CDR1 is MNHGY and CDR2 is SAAAGT. V lost 5 bases, J lost 5 bases, and 22 bases stayed unmatched. CDR3 in DNA: TGTGCCAGCAGTGACCCTAGGGACAGGGTTCGGCTAGCACGACACGAGCAGTACTTC. Translated: CASSDPRDRVRLARHEQYF.

This clone was counted once. The chain has TRBV12-5 and TRBJ2-7, with 7 bases matching TRBD1. Trimming at V came to 5 bases and at J to 6 bases, leaving 7 bases not matched to a gene. Germline CDR1 is LGHNT and CDR2 is FRNRAP. This CDR3 is built from 13 residues. The DNA of the CDR3 is TGTGCTAGTGGTCGGGGACAGCCGACCGAGCAGTACTTC. This translates into CASGRGQPTEQYF.

The chain links TRBV6-8 to TRBJ2-5; TRBD2 might be the D (5 bases). The CDR3 is 14 residues long. Trimming cost V 0 bases and J 8 bases, with 13 bases left between them. The germline V gene has CDR1 MNHGY and CDR2 SAAAGT. The CDR3 loop is CASSYSTQRETQYF. The CDR3 bases are TGTGCCAGCAGTTACTCGACGCAGAGGGAAACCCAGTACTTC.

V gene TRBV23-1 combines with J gene TRBJ2-3; D perhaps matches TRBD1 (5 bases). TRBV23-1 is an ORF, with its function uncertain. The CDR3 sequence is 15 residues long. The V end was cut by 6 bases, the J end by 0 bases, with 13 bases between. Written as DNA, the CDR3 is TGCGCCAGCAGCTTGGGGCCGCGGAGCACAGATACGCAGTATTTT. It yields the protein CASSLGPRSTDTQYF.

A few counts support this clone. The V and J genes are TRBV6-8 and TRBJ2-2, with 9 bases matching TRBD1. V lost 5 bases to trimming and J lost 6 bases; unmatched junction nucleotides: 10. There are 16 residues in the CDR3. In germline, CDR1 is MNHGY, CDR2 SAAAGT. The CDR3 loop is CASSPRQGVVAGELFF. The CDR3 coding sequence is TGTGCCAGCAGTCCGAGACAGGGGGTAGTTGCCGGGGAGCTGTTTTTT.

This clone was counted only a few times. The rearrangement uses TRBV11-3 and TRBJ2-6; the D gene is possibly TRBD2 (5 bases). This CDR3 region has 17 residues. Trimming removed 6 bases at V and 0 bases at J, with 15 bases between. CDR1 is SGHNT, CDR2 YENEEA, per germline. For the CDR3, the DNA is TGTGCCAGCAGTAGGCAGACTACCAGCTCTGGGGCCAACGTCCTGACTTTC. Residues: CASSRQTTSSGANVLTF. Full variable domain (missing parts from reference TRBV11-3 and TRBJ2-6): EAGVVQSPRYKIIEKKQPVAFWCNPISGHNTLYWYLQNLGQGPELLIRYENEEAVDDSQLPKDRFSAERLKGVDSTLKIQPAELGDSAVYLCASSRQTTSSGANVLTFGAGSRLTVL.

The chain couples TRBV23-1 to TRBJ1-3; D perhaps matches TRBD1 (5 bases). TRBV23-1 is treated as an ORF (open reading frame) with a function not yet certain. CDR3 length equals 17 residues. Trimming pared 6 bases from V and 0 bases from J, leaving 18 bases between. CDR3 sequence reads: CASSREATTGSGNTIYF. The CDR3 DNA sequence: TGCGCCAGCAGCCGTGAAGCGACAACAGGCTCTGGAAACACCATATATTTT.

This clone was observed a few times. The chain is built from TRBV19 and TRBJ1-6; 7 bases are shared with TRBD1. Unmatched junction bases numbered 7, after V lost 5 bases and J lost 6 bases. The CDR3 sequence is 15 residues long. Germline V gene data show CDR1 as LNHDA and CDR2 as SQIVND (reference sequence). This CDR3 reads CASSFLQGVNSPLHF. The DNA for the CDR3 is TGTGCCAGTAGTTTTCTCCAGGGGGTTAATTCACCCCTCCACTTT. Full variable domain (rest looked up from reference TRBV19 and TRBJ1-6): DGGITQSPKYLFRKEGQNVTLSCEQNLNHDAMYWYRQDPGQGLRLIYYSQIVNDFQKGDIAEGYSVSREKKESFPLTVTSAQKNPTAFYLCASSFLQGVNSPLHFGNGTRLTVT.

This clone was detected only a few times. V usage is TRBV11-3 and J usage is TRBJ2-7; D unclear. Per germline, CDR1 SGHNT and CDR2 YENEEA. The CDR3 contains 15 residues. The ends were cut back, 3 bases at V and 0 bases at J, with 12 bases in the middle. CDR3 sequence reads: CASSFARAPSYEQYF. The CDR3 nucleotides are TGTGCCAGCAGCTTTGCCCGGGCCCCCTCCTACGAGCAGTACTTC.

This clone showed up just a few times. The gene calls are TRBV11-3 and TRBJ2-5; D may correspond to TRBD1 or TRBD2 (5 bases each). CDR1 SGHNT and CDR2 YENEEA come from the germline V gene. Trimming shortened V by 5 bases and J by 7 bases, and 20 bases separated the two germline ends. There are 15 residues in the CDR3. The CDR3 protein is CASSQIPGARGTQYF. In DNA, the CDR3 is TGTGCCAGCAGCCAAATACCCGGGGCGAGGGGGACCCAGTACTTC.

The rearrangement links TRBV6-8 to TRBJ1-6, with 9 bases that match TRBD1. The length of the CDR3 is 16 residues. The trim removed 6 bases at V and 10 bases at J, leaving 13 bases unmatched. Germline CDR1 MNHGY, CDR2 SAAAGT. The CDR3 loop reads CASRPIGGQGRSPLHF. The CDR3 DNA sequence: TGTGCCAGCAGGCCCATTGGCGGACAGGGGCGATCACCCCTCCACTTT.

This clone was counted once. This chain joins TRBV10-2 and TRBJ2-6, with TRBD1 matching over 11 bases. The CDR3 spans 15 residues. Trimming removed 8 bases from V and 4 bases from J; junction bases left unmatched: 4. The germline CDR1 and CDR2 sequences are WSHSY and SAAADI. The CDR3 reads CASRTGGSGANVLTF. The CDR3 bases are TGCGCCAGCCGGACAGGGGGCTCAGGGGCCAACGTCCTGACTTTC.

This clone has a handful of counts. The chain combines TRBV11-3 with TRBJ2-5; TRBD2 aligns across 13 bases. Germline trimming cut 4 bases from V and 4 bases from J; bases unmatched to any gene: 9. Germline-derived CDR1 and CDR2 are SGHNT and YENEEA. CDR3 length: 17 residues. The CDR3 protein is CASSSPPGLAGSETQYF. CDR3 DNA sequence: TGTGCCAGCAGCTCCCCCCCGGGACTAGCGGGATCAGAGACCCAGTACTTC.

This clone has ten or more counts. The chain links TRBV7-2 to TRBJ1-1; perhaps TRBD1 as D (6 bases). The CDR3 is 13 amino acids. Per the germline V gene, CDR1 is SGHTA and CDR2 is FQGNSA. Trimming pared 7 bases from V and 3 bases from J, leaving 12 bases between. The CDR3, as DNA: TGTGCCAGCAACCCGGCAGGGGACACTGAAGCTTTCTTT. It codes for CASNPAGDTEAFF.

This clone was detected a few times. J is TRBJ1-2 and V is TRBV28, with 9 bases lining up with TRBD1. The CDR3 runs to 15 residues. From germline, CDR1 is MDHEN and CDR2 SYDVKM. With 4 bases clipped from V and 10 bases from J, the junction kept 13 bases outside the gene matches. The CDR3 spells CASSSPGNRGLDYTF. CDR3 DNA: TGTGCCAGCAGTTCGCCTGGTAACAGGGGGCTTGACTACACCTTC.

Comment on this clone: Other DNA sequences of this sample code for an identical CDR3. The chain has TRBV6-8 and TRBJ1-2; no clear D. With 0 bases removed from V and 2 bases from J, the gap between germline ends came to 7 bases. In germline, CDR1 is MNHGY, CDR2 SAAAGT. The CDR3 has 14 residues. The CDR3 DNA reads TGTGCCAGCAGTTACTCGGGAGGGAACTATGGCTACACCTTC. Translating gives CASSYSGGNYGYTF.

The CDR3 spells CASSLPQGDAYNEQFF. DNA of the CDR3: TGTGCCAGCTCATTGCCGCAGGGGGACGCCTACAATGAGCAGTTCTTC. The chain recombines TRBV18 with TRBJ2-1; 7 bases align to TRBD1. The V gene end was trimmed by 5 bases and the J gene end by 2 bases; junction bases not matched to a gene: 9. From germline, CDR1 is KGHSH and CDR2 LQKENI. The length of the CDR3 is 16 residues.

The chain has TRBV9 and TRBJ1-2, with TRBD1 as a possible D gene (6 bases). The CDR3 spans 14 residues. The germline V gene encodes CDR1 SGDLS and CDR2 YYNGEE. Trimming removed 4 bases at V and 8 bases at J, with 18 bases between. The CDR3 DNA reads as TGTGCCAGCAGCTATCAGGGGACCAGTGACGGCTACACCTTC. Translation gives CASSYQGTSDGYTF.

The CDR3: CASSLKQSSYNEQFF. The DNA of the CDR3 is TGTGCCAGCAGCTTGAAACAGAGCTCCTACAATGAGCAGTTCTTC. V gene TRBV7-5 combines with J gene TRBJ2-1; the table's D call, TRBD1, has no DNA check behind it. TRBV7-5 is designated a pseudogene. The CDR3 is 15 residues long.

This sequence joins TRBV9 and TRBJ1-1; 7 bases are shared with TRBD1. CDR3 length: 13 residues. The germline gives CDR1 SGDLS, CDR2 YYNGEE. V was pared by 6 bases and J by 0 bases, with 2 bases of the junction left unmatched. The CDR3 DNA follows: TGTGCCAGCAAACAGGGGCTGAACACTGAAGCTTTCTTT. It encodes CASKQGLNTEAFF.

The gene calls are TRBV9 and TRBJ1-1; D is unclear. Between the trimmed V and J ends, which lost 4 bases and 4 bases, there was a span of 17 bases. CDR3 length equals 15 residues. Germline V gene sequence: CDR1 SGDLS, CDR2 YYNGEE. DNA for the CDR3: TGTGCCAGCAGCCCCGAACAATATCCGGGCACTGAAGCTTTCTTT. It specifies CASSPEQYPGTEAFF.

The V gene is TRBV9, the J gene TRBJ2-1; no clear D. The CDR3 runs to 12 residues. The ends were cut back, 0 bases at V and 6 bases at J, with 4 bases in the middle. The V gene's germline CDR1 is SGDLS and CDR2 YYNGEE. The chain's CDR3 is CASSVGFNEQFF. The DNA for the CDR3 is TGTGCCAGCAGCGTAGGATTCAATGAGCAGTTCTTC.

There are a few counts of this clone. J is TRBJ2-6 and V is TRBV9; D gene ambiguous. The germline V gene encodes CDR1 SGDLS and CDR2 YYNGEE. CDR3 length: 18 amino acids. The germline V and J ends were trimmed by 1 base and 0 bases, with 14 bases remaining between them. Here the CDR3 DNA reads TGTGCCAGCAGCGTAACTACCGGGTCCAACTCTGGGGCCAACGTCCTGACTTTC. The encoded protein is CASSVTTGSNSGANVLTF.

The chain carries TRBV6-8 and TRBJ2-5; the match to TRBD2 covers 9 bases. Germline-derived CDR1 and CDR2 are MNHGY and SAAAGT. The CDR3 sequence is 12 residues long. V lost 7 bases to trimming and J lost 10 bases; unmatched junction nucleotides: 7. CDR3 coding DNA: TGTGCCAGCACTGGACTAGCGTATTACCAGTACTTC. This sequence encodes CASTGLAYYQYF.

This chain links TRBV11-3 with TRBJ1-1; TRBD1 aligns across 9 bases. V shed 5 bases, J shed 3 bases, and the junction held 13 bases outside the gene matches. The CDR3 contains 17 residues. CDR1 and CDR2 (germline): SGHNT, YENEEA. The CDR3 spells CASSQSRQGGRDTEAFF. In DNA, the CDR3 is TGTGCCAGCAGCCAATCAAGACAGGGGGGAAGAGACACTGAAGCTTTCTTT.

The chain couples TRBV11-3 to TRBJ1-2; the D gene is possibly TRBD1 (5 bases). CDR3 length equals 14 residues. V gave up 3 bases and J gave up 1 base, with 9 bases separating them. CDR1 and CDR2 (germline): SGHNT, YENEEA. The CDR3 DNA is TGTGCCAGCAGCTTGGTGGGACGTAACTATGGCTACACCTTC. It is translated as CASSLVGRNYGYTF.

This clone was seen repeatedly, ten times or more. The chain carries TRBV4-1 and TRBJ1-2; 9 nucleotides align to TRBD1. The CDR3 has 16 amino acids. V shed 4 bases, J shed 3 bases, and the junction held 9 bases outside the gene matches. In germline, CDR1 is MGHRA, CDR2 YSYEKL. CDR3: CASSPWTGERDYGYTF. The DNA for the CDR3 is TGCGCCAGCAGCCCCTGGACAGGGGAAAGGGACTATGGCTACACCTTC.

This clone turned up a few times. The V gene is TRBV11-3, the J gene TRBJ1-2, with TRBD1 matching 7 bases. V dropped 4 bases and J dropped 2; count of bases not matched to a gene: 4. The V gene's germline CDR1 is SGHNT and CDR2 YENEEA. The CDR3 is made up of 14 amino acids. The CDR3 region is CASSSRTGNYGYTF. As DNA, the CDR3 is TGTGCCAGCAGCTCCCGGACAGGAAACTATGGCTACACCTTC.